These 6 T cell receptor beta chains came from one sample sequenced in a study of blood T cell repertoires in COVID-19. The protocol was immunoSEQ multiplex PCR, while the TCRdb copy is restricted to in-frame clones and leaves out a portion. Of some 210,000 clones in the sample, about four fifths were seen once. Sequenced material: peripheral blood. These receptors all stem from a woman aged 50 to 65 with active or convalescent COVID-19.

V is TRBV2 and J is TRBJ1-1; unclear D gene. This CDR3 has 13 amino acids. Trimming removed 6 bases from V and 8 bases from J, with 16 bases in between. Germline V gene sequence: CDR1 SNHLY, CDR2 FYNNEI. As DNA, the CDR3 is TGTGCCAGCAGCCCGACACCGGCAACGGAAGCTTTCTTT. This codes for CASSPTPATEAFF.

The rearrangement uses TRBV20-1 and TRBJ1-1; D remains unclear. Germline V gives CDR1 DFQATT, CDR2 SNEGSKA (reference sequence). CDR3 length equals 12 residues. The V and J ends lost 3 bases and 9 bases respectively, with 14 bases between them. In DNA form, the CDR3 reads TGCAGTGCTAGTAGGCGGATATCTCAAGCTTTCTTT. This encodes CSASRRISQAFF.

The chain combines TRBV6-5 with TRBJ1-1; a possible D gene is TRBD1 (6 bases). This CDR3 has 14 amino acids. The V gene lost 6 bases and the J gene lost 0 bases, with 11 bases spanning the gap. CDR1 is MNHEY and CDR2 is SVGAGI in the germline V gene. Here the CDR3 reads CASSLQGLNTEAFF. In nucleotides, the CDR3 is TGTGCCAGCAGCTTACAGGGCCTGAACACTGAAGCTTTCTTT.

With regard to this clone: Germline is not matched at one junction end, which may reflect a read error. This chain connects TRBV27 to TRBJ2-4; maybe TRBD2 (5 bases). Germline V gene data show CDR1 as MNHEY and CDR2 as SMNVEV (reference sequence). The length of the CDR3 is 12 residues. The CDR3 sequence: CETGWPGSIQYF. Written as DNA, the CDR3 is TGCGAAACTGGCTGGCCTGGGAGCATTCAGTACTTC.

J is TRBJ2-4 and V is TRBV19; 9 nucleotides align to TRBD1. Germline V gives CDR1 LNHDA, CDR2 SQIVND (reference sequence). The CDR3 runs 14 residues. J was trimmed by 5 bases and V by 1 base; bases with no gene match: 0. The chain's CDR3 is CASSIGDRENIQYF. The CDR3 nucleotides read TGTGCCAGTAGTATAGGGGACAGGGAAAACATTCAGTACTTC.

The CDR3 spells CASSLVWWDRESYTF. CDR3 DNA sequence: TGTGCCAGCAGCTTAGTTTGGTGGGACAGGGAATCCTACACCTTC. The rearrangement joins TRBV7-3 to TRBJ1-2, with 9 bases aligning to TRBD1. CDR1 and CDR2 from the germline V gene are SGHTA and FQGTGA. CDR3 length equals 15 residues. Germline trimming cut 2 bases from V and 10 bases from J; bases unmatched to any gene: 11.